This T cell receptor beta chain was retrieved from a study of blood T cell repertoires in COVID-19. For the study at large: The United States, Italy and Spain provided the acute and convalescent COVID-19 samples.

Authors' data handling: Amplified reference gene primers provided the basis for estimating nucleated cell counts. Only in-frame clones appear in the TCRdb table, and some are missing; sequencing was by immunoSEQ multiplex PCR. D and trimming were read from the DNA, whereas the V and J calls and clone size are those reported in that table. The sample lists over 200,000 clones, about 88% occurring once. The sequence was collected from an older woman with acute or convalescent COVID-19. The sample was peripheral blood.

As DNA, the CDR3 is TGTGCCAGCAGTGATAGAGGGAAAACTGAAGCTTTCTTT. It specifies CASSDRGKTEAFF. This chain links TRBV25-1 with TRBJ1-1; D is unclear. The CDR3 covers 13 residues. In germline, CDR1 is MGHDK, CDR2 SYGVNS. Trimming left V 3 bases short and J 5 bases short, with 10 bases between.